The rows below give T cell receptor beta chains drawn from one sample of a study of shared clonotypes between healthy human individuals. Generated by immunoSEQ multiplex PCR, the TCRdb table keeps only in-frame clones and is missing some. This sample has fewer than 700,000 clones, with approximately 96% found just once. Sequencing was done on a sample of naive CD8+ T cells sorted from blood. The receptors here all came from a woman under 40 in good health. CDR3s include the opening cysteine and the closing phenylalanine or tryptophan. Clone size is shown for a subset of rows, as once, few, many or a class of expanded clone.

abundance | v_gene | CDR3aa
- | TRBV9 | CASSVHGEEAFF
once | TRBV5-4 | CASSLGVSYEQYF
- | TRBV7-9 | CASSSAQGSSYEQYF
- | TRBV18 | CASSLQENTEAFF
- | TRBV5-4 | CASSLGPAESSYEQYF
- | TRBV25-1 | CASSDQGADQPQHF
- | TRBV28 | CASNLGPNPTFYEQYF
- | TRBV19 | CASSIGQGSYEQYF
- | TRBV7-9 | CASSFLTGGAEEQYF
- | TRBV4-1 | CASSQDKVSNQPQHF
- | TRBV11-2 | CASSLTRSVVAGGSYEQYF
once | TRBV7-9 | CASSYKGDEQFF
once | TRBV5-4 | CASSEENSGNTIYF
- | TRBV20-1 | CSARTHTEAFF
- | TRBV11-2 | CASSPRLAGPYEQYF
- | TRBV4-1 | CASSQDAVPTDTQYF
- | TRBV27 | CASRPDWTGETGELFF
- | TRBV5-4 | CASSWGQASYEQYF
- | TRBV27 | CASSLWPNTGELFF
- | TRBV9 | CASSVVGTSGSGAYNEQFF
once | TRBV7-9 | CASSDGGQGVTDTQYF
once | TRBV29-1 | CSVEGGRTDTQYF
- | TRBV10-2 | CASSSDRLNQPQHF
- | TRBV7-6 | CASSLRSRGQLTDTQYF
- | TRBV27 | CASSLAFGQPQHF
- | TRBV30 | CAWSLAGKNTGELFF
- | TRBV7-9 | CASSLSRGVDEQFF
- | TRBV5-1 | CASSVYWAENTEAFF
- | TRBV5-1 | CASSPPGGANEQFF